These T cell receptor beta chains were read from a single sample in a study of OX40 agonist ivuxolimab in advanced cancers. TCRdb keeps only in-frame clones here, not all; method: immunoSEQ multiplex PCR. The profile shows around 95,000 clones, around 90% of them singletons. The sequencing here drew on CD4+ or CD8+ T cells sorted from blood, taken in a trial of the OX40 agonist ivuxolimab. These TCRs come from an adult with an advanced solid tumor such as melanoma, head and neck, liver or kidney cancer. Both conserved end residues are part of each CDR3. Each record gives: D gene, J gene, V gene, clone size, CDR3 DNA, CDR3 protein. A D gene is named only where the DNA matches it firmly. Size values are once, few and many counts, or a class for expanded clones, and some rows have none.

d_call: -; j_call: TRBJ2-7; v_call: TRBV2; clone_size: once; cdr3_nt: TGTGCCAGCGTGGTAGGGGCAACTTATGGAGAGCAGTACTTC; cdr3_aa: CASVVGATYGEQYF
d_call: -; j_call: TRBJ1-1; v_call: TRBV30; clone_size: -; cdr3_nt: TGTGCCTGGAGTCTAACCGGGACCTGGGACACTGAAGCTTTCTTT; cdr3_aa: CAWSLTGTWDTEAFF
d_call: -; j_call: TRBJ2-5; v_call: TRBV6-6; clone_size: -; cdr3_nt: TGTGCCAGCACCCCCGCCCTGACTAGAACGAAAGAGACCCAGTACTTC; cdr3_aa: CASTPALTRTKETQYF
d_call: -; j_call: TRBJ1-1; v_call: TRBV6-5; clone_size: -; cdr3_nt: TGTGCCAGCATAGGCCAGTACACTGAAGCTTTCTTT; cdr3_aa: CASIGQYTEAFF
d_call: TRBD2; j_call: TRBJ2-1; v_call: TRBV19; clone_size: -; cdr3_nt: TGTGCCAGCAGCGGGGGGGGACTAGCGGGAGTCAACTCCTACAATGAGCAGTTCTTC; cdr3_aa: CASSGGGLAGVNSYNEQFF
d_call: TRBD2; j_call: TRBJ2-7; v_call: TRBV7-2; clone_size: once; cdr3_nt: TGTGCCAGCAGTTTAGCGGGAGACGGGGACGAGCAGTACTTC; cdr3_aa: CASSLAGDGDEQYF
d_call: -; j_call: TRBJ1-4; v_call: TRBV6-5; clone_size: -; cdr3_nt: TGTGCCAGCAGTTACTCTAACAGGGCAACTAATGAAAAACTGTTTTTT; cdr3_aa: CASSYSNRATNEKLFF
d_call: TRBD1; j_call: TRBJ2-7; v_call: TRBV5-5; clone_size: -; cdr3_nt: TGTGCCAGCAGCTTGGAGGGACAGGGTGTTTACGAGCAGTACTTC; cdr3_aa: CASSLEGQGVYEQYF
d_call: TRBD2; j_call: TRBJ2-3; v_call: TRBV5-1; clone_size: -; cdr3_nt: TGCGCCAGCAGCCCGACTAGCGGGAGCGCAGATACGCAGTATTTT; cdr3_aa: CASSPTSGSADTQYF
d_call: -; j_call: TRBJ1-3; v_call: TRBV9; clone_size: -; cdr3_nt: TGTGCCAGCAGCAAAATGGACGGTCGGTCCACCATATATTTT; cdr3_aa: CASSKMDGRSTIYF
d_call: TRBD1; j_call: TRBJ2-2; v_call: TRBV5-6; clone_size: once; cdr3_nt: TGTGCCAGCAGCTTCCGGGACAGAGACACCGGGGAGCTGTTTTTT; cdr3_aa: CASSFRDRDTGELFF
d_call: TRBD2; j_call: TRBJ2-7; v_call: TRBV7-3; clone_size: -; cdr3_nt: TGTGCCAGCAGCTTAACCCCAGCGGGAGGGCTTGGAGAGCAGTACTTC; cdr3_aa: CASSLTPAGGLGEQYF
d_call: TRBD2; j_call: TRBJ2-2; v_call: TRBV18; clone_size: -; cdr3_nt: TGTGCCAGCTCACCCTCACTAGCGGGGCGTTTTGGAACCGGGGAGCTGTTTTTT; cdr3_aa: CASSPSLAGRFGTGELFF
d_call: TRBD2; j_call: TRBJ2-5; v_call: TRBV28; clone_size: -; cdr3_nt: TGTGCCAGCAGTTTAGCGGGAGGGCCGGTAGAGACCCAGTACTTC; cdr3_aa: CASSLAGGPVETQYF
d_call: -; j_call: TRBJ2-7; v_call: TRBV28; clone_size: -; cdr3_nt: TGTGCCAGCAGCCGCCTCAATCACAGGGCTGTTAAGTACGAGCAGTACTTC; cdr3_aa: CASSRLNHRAVKYEQYF
d_call: -; j_call: TRBJ1-2; v_call: TRBV5-5; clone_size: -; cdr3_nt: TGTGCCAGCAGCTTTCAGGTTAACTATGGCTACACCTTC; cdr3_aa: CASSFQVNYGYTF